Listed below are T cell receptor beta chains from one sample, sequenced in a study of cytomegalovirus exposure and HLA in healthy donors. Sequenced by immunoSEQ multiplex PCR; TCRdb stores in-frame clones only, minus some. This table holds 63,000 or so clones, roughly 75% found once. The sample taken for sequencing was PBMCs. These receptors all come from a woman under 40 in good health and CMV-seropositive. The CDR3 runs from the conserved cysteine through the conserved F or W. A D gene is named only where the DNA matches it firmly. Some rows mark clone size as missing; the rest say once, few, many or name a class of expanded clone.

>TRBV27|-|TRBJ2-2|-
CASTRRGYTGELFF
TGTGCCAGCACCCGCAGGGGTTACACCGGGGAGCTGTTTTTT
>TRBV2|-|TRBJ2-3|TRBD2
CASQRTSGIQDTQYF
TGTGCCAGCCAGAGGACTAGCGGGATTCAAGATACGCAGTATTTT
>TRBV6-1|-|TRBJ2-1|-
CASSAVSRGSYNEQFF
TGTGCCAGCAGTGCGGTTAGTAGGGGGTCCTACAATGAGCAGTTCTTC
>TRBV9|-|TRBJ1-1|-
CASSVGVRAAEAFF
TGTGCCAGCAGCGTAGGGGTCAGGGCCGCTGAAGCTTTCTTT
>TRBV5-1|-|TRBJ2-2|-
CASSLGLRTGSVHTGELFF
TGCGCCAGCAGCTTGGGCCTAAGGACGGGATCTGTACACACCGGGGAGCTGTTTTTT
>TRBV2|-|TRBJ2-1|TRBD1
CASSRDRGLNEQFF
TGTGCCAGCAGCCGGGACAGGGGGCTGAATGAGCAGTTCTTC
>TRBV5-4|-|TRBJ2-1|TRBD2
CASSLETSGRGGQFF
TGTGCCAGCAGCTTGGAGACTAGCGGGAGAGGGGGGCAGTTCTTC
>TRBV7-2|-|TRBJ2-2|TRBD2
CASSVSGKNTGELFF
TGTGCCAGCAGCGTTAGCGGGAAGAACACCGGGGAGCTGTTTTTT
>TRBV27|once|TRBJ1-5|TRBD1
CASSFGNRGQPQHF
TGTGCCAGCAGTTTCGGGAACAGGGGTCAGCCCCAGCATTTT
>TRBV19|few|TRBJ1-1|TRBD1
CASSTRRDRNTEAFF
TGTGCCAGTAGTACCCGCCGGGACAGAAACACTGAAGCTTTCTTT
>TRBV14|-|TRBJ2-2|TRBD2
CASSPPGLAGGRETGELFF
TGTGCCAGCAGCCCACCCGGACTAGCGGGAGGGCGGGAGACCGGGGAGCTGTTTTTT
>TRBV11-1|-|TRBJ2-3|-
CASSLYQLSSTDTQYF
TGTGCCAGCAGCTTATACCAGTTATCTAGCACAGATACGCAGTATTTT
>TRBV28|-|TRBJ2-7|TRBD1
CASSGNRGPIYEQYF
TGTGCCAGCAGCGGTAACAGGGGGCCAATATACGAGCAGTACTTC
>TRBV10-2|-|TRBJ1-1|-
CASRAEGGEAFF
TGCGCCAGCAGAGCGGAGGGCGGTGAAGCTTTCTTT
>TRBV7-7|-|TRBJ2-2|-
CASSLGARNTGELFF
TGTGCTAGCAGCTTAGGAGCAAGGAACACCGGGGAGCTGTTTTTT
>TRBV6-4|-|TRBJ2-1|TRBD2
CASSPSTGGSEQFF
TGTGCCAGCAGTCCGTCTACGGGAGGAAGTGAGCAGTTCTTC
>TRBV27|once|TRBJ1-6|-
CASSLDGGLISPLHF
TGTGCCAGCAGTTTGGACGGGGGTCTGATTTCACCCCTCCACTTT
>TRBV6-6|-|TRBJ2-7|-
CASSFLPTVNEQYF
TGTGCCAGCAGTTTCCTTCCTACCGTGAACGAGCAGTACTTC
>TRBV2|-|TRBJ2-7|-
CASSEALDRIEDEQYF
TGTGCCAGCAGTGAAGCCCTGGACAGAATTGAGGACGAGCAGTACTTC
>TRBV5-1|-|TRBJ2-7|TRBD1
CASSLPGQGSGEQYF
TGCGCCAGCAGCTTGCCGGGACAGGGGTCTGGGGAGCAGTACTTC
>TRBV5-6|-|TRBJ1-2|-
CASSLNQGLLDYGYTF
TGTGCCAGCAGCTTGAATCAGGGGCTGCTGGACTATGGCTACACCTTC
>TRBV9|-|TRBJ2-7|-
CASSEGTEQYF
TGTGCCAGCAGCGAGGGGACAGAGCAGTACTTC
>TRBV6-1|-|TRBJ2-7|-
CASRGPLYEQYF
TGTGCCAGCCGGGGTCCGTTGTACGAGCAGTACTTC
>TRBV6-6|-|TRBJ2-1|-
CASRSGGGGGVGEQFF
TGTGCCAGCAGGTCGGGAGGGGGCGGAGGAGTCGGTGAGCAGTTCTTC
>TRBV4-1|-|TRBJ1-4|TRBD1
CASSQILQGSEKLFF
TGCGCCAGCAGCCAAATACTACAGGGGAGTGAAAAACTGTTTTTT
>TRBV5-6|-|TRBJ2-5|TRBD1
CASSTRTGLQETQYF
TGTGCCAGCAGCACCCGGACAGGGCTCCAAGAGACCCAGTACTTC
>TRBV5-4|-|TRBJ1-1|-
CASSLQGPTEAFF
TGTGCCAGCAGCTTGCAGGGTCCCACTGAAGCTTTCTTT
>TRBV11-3|once|TRBJ2-2|-
CASSQEVPIGSGELFF
TGTGCCAGCAGCCAAGAGGTGCCTATAGGTTCCGGGGAGCTGTTTTTT
>TRBV19|-|TRBJ2-5|-
CASSIQAHQETQYF
TGTGCCAGTAGTATACAGGCCCACCAGGAGACCCAGTACTTC
>TRBV7-8|-|TRBJ2-2|-
CASSSRAFTGELFF
TGTGCCAGCAGCTCGAGGGCCTTCACCGGGGAGCTGTTTTTT
>TRBV19|-|TRBJ1-3|-
CASNTGLSGNTIYF
TGTGCCAGTAACACAGGGCTCTCTGGAAACACCATATATTTT
>TRBV6-5|-|TRBJ1-6|-
CASRRQSTQTKPLHF
TGTGCCAGCAGACGACAGTCGACCCAAACAAAGCCCCTCCACTTT
>TRBV27|-|TRBJ2-7|TRBD2
CASSLWTSGSYEQYF
TGTGCCAGCAGTTTATGGACTAGCGGGAGTTACGAGCAGTACTTC
>TRBV7-2|-|TRBJ2-3|TRBD2
CASSPRLADADTQYF
TGTGCCAGCAGCCCCCGACTAGCGGACGCAGATACGCAGTATTTT
>TRBV7-6|-|TRBJ1-4|TRBD1
CASSLGDSGEKLFF
TGTGCCAGCAGCTTAGGGGACAGTGGAGAAAAACTGTTTTTT
>TRBV28|-|TRBJ2-7|TRBD2
CASAGGHSYEQYF
TGTGCCAGCGCGGGAGGCCACTCCTACGAGCAGTACTTC
>TRBV15|few|TRBJ1-2|TRBD1
CATSLDRRAFTF
TGTGCCACCAGCCTGGACAGGCGGGCTTTCACCTTC
>TRBV6-5|-|TRBJ2-2|TRBD2
CASGEGRGTGELFF
TGTGCCAGCGGGGAGGGCCGCGGCACCGGGGAGCTGTTTTTT
>TRBV5-1|-|TRBJ1-1|TRBD1
CASSWRGQPNTEAFF
TGCGCCAGCAGCTGGAGGGGACAGCCAAACACTGAAGCTTTCTTT
>TRBV19|-|TRBJ1-1|-
CASSTREPNTEAFF
TGTGCCAGTAGTACGCGGGAACCGAACACTGAAGCTTTCTTT
>TRBV7-7|-|TRBJ2-2|TRBD1
CASSPDRGVIPGELFF
TGTGCTAGCAGCCCGGACAGGGGAGTTATCCCCGGGGAGCTGTTTTTT
>TRBV6-4|few|TRBJ2-1|TRBD2
CASSVIAGAHNEQFF
TGTGCCAGCAGTGTCATAGCGGGAGCCCACAATGAGCAGTTCTTC
>TRBV29-1|-|TRBJ2-7|-
CSVEGGGGQYF
TGCAGCGTTGAAGGCGGGGGCGGGCAGTACTTC
>TRBV6-5|once|TRBJ1-3|TRBD1
CASSYFPDRAGNTIYF
TGTGCCAGCAGTTACTTTCCGGACAGGGCGGGGAACACCATATATTTT
>TRBV7-2|few|TRBJ1-4|-
CASSSGLEAREKLFF
TGTGCCAGCAGCTCCGGCTTGGAGGCACGAGAAAAACTGTTTTTT
>TRBV6-1|-|TRBJ2-7|-
CASSAGQLYEQYF
TGTGCCAGCAGTGCTGGACAGCTCTACGAGCAGTACTTC
>TRBV5-1|many|TRBJ2-2|TRBD1
CASSLETGMAGELFF
TGCGCCAGCAGCTTGGAGACAGGGATGGCCGGGGAGCTGTTTTTT
>TRBV29-1|-|TRBJ2-1|-
CSVRGAGLNEQFF
TGCAGCGTCCGGGGGGCCGGTTTGAATGAGCAGTTCTTC
>TRBV5-1|-|TRBJ2-1|TRBD2
CASSSPPGGRGGRAGEQFF
TGCGCCAGCAGTTCCCCTCCGGGGGGGAGAGGAGGGAGGGCCGGTGAGCAGTTCTTC
>TRBV19|-|TRBJ2-7|TRBD2
CASSTSAGTSYEQYF
TGTGCCAGTAGTACCTCAGCGGGAACCTCCTACGAGCAGTACTTC
>TRBV28|-|TRBJ2-3|TRBD1
CASSFPGQGTDTQYF
TGTGCCAGCAGTTTCCCGGGACAGGGGACAGATACGCAGTATTTT
>TRBV27|-|TRBJ1-6|TRBD1
CASSIQGFGDSPLHF
TGTGCCAGCAGTATACAGGGGTTTGGGGATTCACCCCTCCACTTT
>TRBV29-1|-|TRBJ2-3|TRBD2
CSVAGLAGEVDTQYF
TGCAGCGTTGCAGGACTAGCGGGAGAGGTAGATACGCAGTATTTT
>TRBV15|-|TRBJ2-7|-
CATSRGGESGYEQYF
TGTGCCACCAGCAGAGGCGGGGAGTCTGGGTACGAGCAGTACTTC
>TRBV7-8|-|TRBJ2-1|-
CASSLGLDNEQFF
TGTGCCAGCAGTCTAGGACTTGACAATGAGCAGTTCTTC
>TRBV19|-|TRBJ2-2|-
CASSIGWSGLTGELFF
TGTGCCAGTAGTATCGGTTGGAGCGGGCTAACCGGGGAGCTGTTTTTT
>TRBV11-2|-|TRBJ1-1|-
CASRPGQFLNTEAFF
TGTGCCAGCAGACCCGGACAGTTTTTAAACACTGAAGCTTTCTTT